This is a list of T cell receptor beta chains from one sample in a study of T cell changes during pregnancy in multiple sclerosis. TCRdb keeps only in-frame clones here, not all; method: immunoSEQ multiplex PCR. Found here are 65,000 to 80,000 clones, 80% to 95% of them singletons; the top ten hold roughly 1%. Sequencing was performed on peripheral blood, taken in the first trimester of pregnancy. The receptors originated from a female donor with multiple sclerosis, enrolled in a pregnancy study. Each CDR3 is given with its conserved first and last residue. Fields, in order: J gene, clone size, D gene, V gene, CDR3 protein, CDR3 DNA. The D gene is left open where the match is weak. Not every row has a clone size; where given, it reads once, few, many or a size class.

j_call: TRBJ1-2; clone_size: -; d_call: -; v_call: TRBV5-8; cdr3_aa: CASSSRDPYTF; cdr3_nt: TGTGCCAGCAGCTCCCGAGATCCCTACACCTTC
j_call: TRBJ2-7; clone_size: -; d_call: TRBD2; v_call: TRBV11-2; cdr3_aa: CASSLDGRLLAGVPYEQYF; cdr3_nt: TGTGCCAGCAGCTTAGATGGTCGGTTACTAGCGGGAGTCCCATACGAGCAGTACTTC
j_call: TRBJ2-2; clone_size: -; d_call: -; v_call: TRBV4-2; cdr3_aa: CASSLRAGSDGELFF; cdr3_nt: TGTGCCAGCAGTCTTAGGGCAGGGTCCGACGGGGAGCTGTTTTTT
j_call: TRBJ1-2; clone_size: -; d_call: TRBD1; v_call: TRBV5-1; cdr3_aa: CASSSGDRGQGYTF; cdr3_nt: TGCGCCAGCAGCTCGGGGGACAGGGGGCAAGGCTACACCTTC
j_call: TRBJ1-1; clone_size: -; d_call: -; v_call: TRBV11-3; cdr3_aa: CASSFRGGDTEAFF; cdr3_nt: TGTGCCAGCAGTTTTAGGGGCGGTGACACTGAAGCTTTCTTT
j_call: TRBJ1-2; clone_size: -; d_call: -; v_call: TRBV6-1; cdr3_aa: CASSGRGINGYTF; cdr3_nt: TGTGCCAGCAGTGGCAGGGGAATTAATGGCTACACCTTC
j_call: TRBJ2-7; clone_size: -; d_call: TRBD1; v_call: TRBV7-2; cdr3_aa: CASSLNRGPYEQYF; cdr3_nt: TGTGCCAGCAGCTTAAACAGGGGTCCCTACGAGCAGTACTTC
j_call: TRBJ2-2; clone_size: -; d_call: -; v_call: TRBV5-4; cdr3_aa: CASSLYGGELFF; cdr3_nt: TGTGCCAGCAGCTTGTACGGCGGGGAGCTGTTTTTT
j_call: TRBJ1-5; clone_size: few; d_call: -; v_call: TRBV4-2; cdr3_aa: CASSQGIRGGGNQPQHF; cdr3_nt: TGTGCCAGCAGCCAAGGAATACGAGGTGGAGGCAATCAGCCCCAGCATTTT
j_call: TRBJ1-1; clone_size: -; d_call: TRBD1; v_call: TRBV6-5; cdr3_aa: CASNYRGNTEAFF; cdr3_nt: TGTGCCAGCAATTACAGGGGGAACACTGAAGCTTTCTTT
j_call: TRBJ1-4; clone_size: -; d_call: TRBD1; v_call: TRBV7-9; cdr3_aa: CASSPIGTGGGTNEKLFF; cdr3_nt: TGTGCCAGCAGCCCTATCGGGACAGGGGGCGGAACTAATGAAAAACTGTTTTTT
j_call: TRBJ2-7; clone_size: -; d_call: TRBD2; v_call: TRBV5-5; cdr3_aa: CASSWSGTSYEQYF; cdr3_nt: TGTGCCAGCAGTTGGAGCGGGACGTCCTACGAGCAGTACTTC
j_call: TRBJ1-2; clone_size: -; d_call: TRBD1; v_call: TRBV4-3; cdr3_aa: CASSQDRLTGEYTF; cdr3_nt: TGCGCCAGCAGCCAAGATCGGCTCACAGGGGAGTACACCTTC
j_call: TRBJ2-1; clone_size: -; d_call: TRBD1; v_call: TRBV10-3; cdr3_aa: CAISDRDRDDEQFF; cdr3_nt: TGTGCCATCAGTGATAGGGACAGGGATGATGAGCAGTTCTTC
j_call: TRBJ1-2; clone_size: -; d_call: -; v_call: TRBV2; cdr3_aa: CASSEGGFHGYTF; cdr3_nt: TGTGCCAGCAGTGAGGGGGGGTTCCATGGCTACACCTTC
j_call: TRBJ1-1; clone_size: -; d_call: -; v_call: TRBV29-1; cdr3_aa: CSAGDRNTEAFF; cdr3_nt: TGCAGCGCAGGGGACCGGAACACTGAAGCTTTCTTT
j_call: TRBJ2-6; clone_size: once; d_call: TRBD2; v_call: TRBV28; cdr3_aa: CASSYHGTRTSGRSASGANVLTF; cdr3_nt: TGTGCCAGCAGTTATCATGGAACCAGGACTAGCGGGAGGTCAGCCTCTGGGGCCAACGTCCTGACTTTC
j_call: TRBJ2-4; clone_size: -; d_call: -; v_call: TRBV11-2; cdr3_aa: CASSLSSEYRNIQYF; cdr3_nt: TGTGCCAGCAGCTTATCTAGCGAATACAGAAACATTCAGTACTTC
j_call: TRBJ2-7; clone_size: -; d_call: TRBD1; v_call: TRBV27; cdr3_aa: CASRNRDRVFDEQYF; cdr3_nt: TGTGCCAGCAGAAATCGGGACAGGGTTTTCGACGAGCAGTACTTC
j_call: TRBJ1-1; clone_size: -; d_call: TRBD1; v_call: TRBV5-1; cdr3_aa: CASSQTTGMNTEAFF; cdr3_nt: TGCGCCAGCAGTCAAACGACAGGGATGAACACTGAAGCTTTCTTT
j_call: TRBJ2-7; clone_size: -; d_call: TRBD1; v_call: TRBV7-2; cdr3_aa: CASSPGQGAGYEQYF; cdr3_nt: TGTGCCAGCAGCCCCGGACAGGGGGCAGGGTACGAGCAGTACTTC
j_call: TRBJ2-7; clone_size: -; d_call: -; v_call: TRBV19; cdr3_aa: CASSRTASIYEQYF; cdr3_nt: TGTGCCAGTAGCCGCACAGCCTCTATCTACGAGCAGTACTTC
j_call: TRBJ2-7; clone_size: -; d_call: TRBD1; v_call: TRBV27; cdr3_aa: CASRGYDRGPTYEQYF; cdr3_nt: TGTGCCAGCAGGGGGTATGACAGGGGGCCAACCTACGAGCAGTACTTC
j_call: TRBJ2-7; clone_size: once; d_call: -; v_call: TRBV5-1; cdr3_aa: CASSLASGEIFEQYF; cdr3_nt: TGCGCCAGCAGCTTGGCGTCAGGGGAGATCTTCGAGCAGTACTTC
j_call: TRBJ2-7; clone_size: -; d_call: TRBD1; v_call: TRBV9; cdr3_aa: CASSAQGAFGYEQYF; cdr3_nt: TGTGCCAGCAGCGCACAGGGGGCATTCGGCTACGAGCAGTACTTC
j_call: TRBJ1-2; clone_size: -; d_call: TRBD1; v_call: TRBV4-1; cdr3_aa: CASSQPIGQARNYGYTF; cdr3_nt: TGCGCCAGCAGCCAACCAATAGGACAGGCCAGGAACTATGGCTACACCTTC
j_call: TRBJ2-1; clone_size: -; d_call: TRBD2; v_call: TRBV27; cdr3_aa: CASSPRTSGSYNEQFF; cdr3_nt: TGTGCCAGCAGCCCCAGGACTAGCGGGTCCTACAATGAGCAGTTCTTC
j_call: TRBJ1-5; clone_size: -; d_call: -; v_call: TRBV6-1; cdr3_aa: CASSEFLNQPQHF; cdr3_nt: TGTGCCAGCAGTGAGTTCTTAAATCAGCCCCAGCATTTT
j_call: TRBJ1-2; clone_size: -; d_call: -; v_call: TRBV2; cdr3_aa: CASSERGGYGYTF; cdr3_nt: TGTGCCAGCAGTGAGCGGGGTGGTTATGGCTACACCTTC
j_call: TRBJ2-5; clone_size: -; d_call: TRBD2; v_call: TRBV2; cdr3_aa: CASRSPGGAGETQYF; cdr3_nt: TGTGCCAGCAGATCCCCGGGGGGGGCAGGAGAGACCCAGTACTTC
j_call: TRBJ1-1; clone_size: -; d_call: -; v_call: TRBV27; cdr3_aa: CASSLSRQLGAEAFF; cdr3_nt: TGTGCCAGCAGTTTATCGCGGCAGCTAGGGGCTGAAGCTTTCTTT
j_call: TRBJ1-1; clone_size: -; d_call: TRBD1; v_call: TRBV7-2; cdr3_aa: CASSLESGGASAFF; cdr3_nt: TGTGCCAGCAGCTTAGAATCAGGGGGCGCGAGTGCTTTCTTT
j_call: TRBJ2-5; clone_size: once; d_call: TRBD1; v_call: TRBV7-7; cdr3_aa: CASSSGQTQETQYF; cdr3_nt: TGTGCCAGCAGCTCGGGACAGACCCAAGAGACCCAGTACTTC
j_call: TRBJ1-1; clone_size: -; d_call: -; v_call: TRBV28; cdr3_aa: CASTSPRTRGDTEAFF; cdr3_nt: TGTGCCAGCACCTCGCCCCGCACCCGGGGGGACACTGAAGCTTTCTTT
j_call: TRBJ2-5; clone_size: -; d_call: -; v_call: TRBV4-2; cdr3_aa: CASSQDTRLGAGKETQYF; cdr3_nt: TGTGCCAGCAGCCAAGACACAAGGCTGGGGGCCGGCAAAGAGACCCAGTACTTC
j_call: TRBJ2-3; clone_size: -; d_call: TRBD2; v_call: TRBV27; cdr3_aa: CASSSRREGQTDTQYF; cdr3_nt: TGTGCCAGCAGTTCTCGCCGGGAGGGCCAAACAGATACGCAGTATTTT
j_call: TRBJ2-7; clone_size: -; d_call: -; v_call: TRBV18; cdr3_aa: CASSSRRAGDEQYF; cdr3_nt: TGTGCCAGCTCATCGCGGAGGGCCGGCGACGAGCAGTACTTC
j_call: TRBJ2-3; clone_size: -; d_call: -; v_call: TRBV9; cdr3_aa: CASSASGGITDTQYF; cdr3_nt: TGTGCCAGCAGCGCCTCAGGGGGGATCACAGATACGCAGTATTTT
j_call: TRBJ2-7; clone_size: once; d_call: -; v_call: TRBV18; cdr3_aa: CASSPQGGGNYEQYF; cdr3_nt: TGTGCCAGCTCACCACAAGGGGGGGGAAACTACGAGCAGTACTTC
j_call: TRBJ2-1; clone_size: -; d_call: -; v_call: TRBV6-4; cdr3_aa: CASSDSRGPDEQFF; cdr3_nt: TGTGCCAGCAGTGACTCGAGAGGCCCCGATGAGCAGTTCTTC
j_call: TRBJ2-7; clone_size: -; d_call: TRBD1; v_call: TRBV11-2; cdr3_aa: CASSFTGVGYEQYF; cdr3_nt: TGTGCCAGCAGCTTCACAGGGGTTGGTTACGAGCAGTACTTC
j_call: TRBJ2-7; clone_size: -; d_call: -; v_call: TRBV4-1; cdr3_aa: CASSQIAGTGAYEQYF; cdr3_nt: TGCGCCAGCAGCCAAATCGCCGGGACTGGCGCCTACGAGCAGTACTTC
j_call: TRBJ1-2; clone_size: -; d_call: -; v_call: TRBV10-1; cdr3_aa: CASSEFGDYGYTF; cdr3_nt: TGCGCCAGCAGTGAGTTCGGGGACTATGGCTACACCTTC
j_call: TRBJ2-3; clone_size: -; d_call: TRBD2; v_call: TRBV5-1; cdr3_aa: CASSLNGGSMSTDTQYF; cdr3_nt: TGCGCCAGCAGCTTGAATGGCGGGAGTATGAGCACAGATACGCAGTATTTT
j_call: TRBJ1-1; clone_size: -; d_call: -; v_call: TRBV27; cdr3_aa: CASSPRRDTEAFF; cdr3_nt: TGTGCCAGCAGCCCAAGACGGGACACTGAAGCTTTCTTT
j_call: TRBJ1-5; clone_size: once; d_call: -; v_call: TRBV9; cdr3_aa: CASSTGAGGASGNQPQHF; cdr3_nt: TGTGCCAGCAGCACCGGAGCGGGGGGGGCGAGCGGCAATCAGCCCCAGCATTTT
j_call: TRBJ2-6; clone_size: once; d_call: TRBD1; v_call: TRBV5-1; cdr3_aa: CASFRGPGANVLTF; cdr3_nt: TGCGCCAGCTTCAGGGGGCCTGGGGCCAACGTCCTGACTTTC
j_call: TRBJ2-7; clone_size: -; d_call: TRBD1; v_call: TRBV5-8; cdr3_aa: CASRLDRPYEQYF; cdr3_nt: TGTGCCAGCAGACTGGACAGGCCCTACGAGCAGTACTTC
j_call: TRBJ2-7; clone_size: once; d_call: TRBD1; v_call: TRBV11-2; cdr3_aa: CASSLGGQGYEQYF; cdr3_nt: TGTGCCAGCAGCTTAGGGGGACAGGGCTACGAGCAGTACTTC